Listed below are T cell receptor beta chains from one sample, sequenced in a study of OX40 agonist ivuxolimab in advanced cancers. TCRdb's table, derived via immunoSEQ multiplex PCR, lists solely in-frame clones and lacks some. The table records about 70,000 clones, around 90% of them present only once. The source was CD4+ or CD8+ T cells sorted from blood, collected in a trial of the OX40 agonist ivuxolimab. The receptors derive from an adult with an advanced solid tumor such as melanoma, head and neck, liver or kidney cancer. Both conserved end residues are part of each CDR3. A D gene is named only where the DNA matches it firmly. Clone size, where shown, is once, few, many, or a class for clones that have expanded.

abundance	v_gene	j_gene	d_gene	CDR3aa	CDR3nt
.	TRBV11-1	TRBJ1-2	TRBD1	CASSKDRNYGYTF	TGTGCCAGCAGTAAGGACAGGAACTATGGCTACACCTTC
.	TRBV11-3	TRBJ2-4	.	CASSLAKNIQYF	TGTGCCAGCAGCTTAGCCAAAAACATTCAGTACTTC
.	TRBV15	TRBJ2-3	.	CATSRGGSWSTDTQYF	TGTGCCACCAGCAGGGGGGGTAGCTGGAGCACAGATACGCAGTATTTT
.	TRBV5-1	TRBJ2-2	.	CASSVGRTNTGELFF	TGCGCCAGCAGCGTGGGACGGACGAACACCGGGGAGCTGTTTTTT
.	TRBV7-2	TRBJ2-7	TRBD2	CASSQTSGRSYEQYF	TGTGCCAGCAGCCAGACTAGCGGGAGATCCTACGAGCAGTACTTC
.	TRBV5-1	TRBJ2-7	TRBD1	CASSFRTGAEEQYF	TGCGCCAGCAGCTTTAGGACAGGGGCGGAGGAGCAGTACTTC
.	TRBV19	TRBJ2-1	TRBD2	CASTTSGGGRFPEQFF	TGTGCCAGTACCACCTCCGGCGGCGGGAGATTCCCTGAGCAGTTCTTC
.	TRBV15	TRBJ2-7	TRBD2	CATSRDSASGIYEQYF	TGTGCCACCAGCAGAGATTCGGCTAGCGGGATTTACGAGCAGTACTTC
.	TRBV21-1	TRBJ1-4	.	CASTHPGCGDILGFCEKLFF	TGTGCCAGCACCCACCCGGGGTGTGGGGACATCTTGGGGTTTTGTGAAAAACTGTTTTTT
.	TRBV28	TRBJ1-1	.	CASGKGKNTEAFF	TGTGCCAGCGGTAAAGGCAAGAACACTGAAGCTTTCTTT
.	TRBV19	TRBJ1-1	.	CASRKTRDTPEAFF	TGTGCCAGTAGGAAGACCCGGGACACCCCTGAAGCTTTCTTT
.	TRBV28	TRBJ1-2	.	CASRSGRSYGYTF	TGTGCCAGCAGATCCGGACGGAGCTATGGCTACACCTTC
.	TRBV18	TRBJ2-3	.	CASFLRDTQYF	TGTGCCAGCTTCCTCCGGGATACGCAGTATTTT
.	TRBV6-6	TRBJ1-5	.	CASSYSSFQPQHF	TGTGCCAGCAGTTACTCGAGCTTTCAGCCCCAGCATTTT
.	TRBV29-1	TRBJ1-2	.	CSVEERLRGYTF	TGCAGCGTTGAGGAAAGACTCCGTGGCTACACCTTC
.	TRBV7-3	TRBJ2-5	.	CASSLGLAETQYF	TGTGCCAGCAGCCTTGGGCTTGCGGAGACCCAGTACTTC
.	TRBV28	TRBJ2-7	TRBD2	CASSSTSGRLYEQYF	TGTGCCAGCAGTTCGACTAGCGGGAGGCTCTACGAGCAGTACTTC
.	TRBV11-2	TRBJ2-1	.	CASSISWSSYNEQFF	TGTGCCAGCAGCATTAGCTGGAGCTCCTACAATGAGCAGTTCTTC
.	TRBV7-6	TRBJ1-2	.	CASSSAGEGYTF	TGTGCCAGCAGCTCTGCAGGAGAGGGCTACACCTTC
.	TRBV28	TRBJ2-7	.	CATAGRTYEQYF	TGTGCCACCGCGGGGCGGACCTACGAGCAGTACTTC
few	TRBV18	TRBJ2-2	TRBD2	CASSPSIAGGTGELFF	TGTGCCAGCTCACCATCAATAGCGGGAGGTACCGGGGAGCTGTTTTTT
.	TRBV7-2	TRBJ2-3	TRBD2	CASSSVVAGGLQYF	TGTGCCAGCAGCTCCGTAGTAGCGGGAGGGTTGCAGTATTTT
.	TRBV9	TRBJ2-2	.	CASSVASGATGELFF	TGTGCCAGCAGCGTAGCCTCAGGGGCCACCGGGGAGCTGTTTTTT
.	TRBV7-9	TRBJ1-1	TRBD1	CASSQKQGSTEAFF	TGTGCCAGCAGCCAGAAACAGGGGTCCACTGAAGCTTTCTTT
once	TRBV4-2	TRBJ2-1	TRBD2	CASSQGDGGSHNEQFF	TGTGCCAGCAGCCAGGGGGACGGGGGGAGTCATAATGAGCAGTTCTTC
.	TRBV7-2	TRBJ2-3	.	CASSLGGGNTQYF	TGTGCCAGCAGCTTAGGAGGCGGGAATACGCAGTATTTT
.	TRBV7-3	TRBJ2-2	TRBD1	CASSYFGTANTGELFF	TGTGCCAGCAGCTACTTCGGGACAGCGAACACCGGGGAGCTGTTTTTT
.	TRBV25-1	TRBJ2-2	TRBD2	CASSPSGRYGELFF	TGTGCCAGCAGTCCTAGCGGGAGGTACGGGGAGCTGTTTTTT
.	TRBV27	TRBJ2-1	TRBD2	CASSSRTSGLGQFF	TGTGCCAGCAGTTCTAGGACTAGCGGATTAGGGCAGTTCTTC
.	TRBV15	TRBJ2-5	TRBD2	CATSSLAALGQYF	TGTGCCACCAGCAGTCTAGCGGCACTGGGGCAGTACTTC
.	TRBV6-6	TRBJ2-7	.	CASGENPRPGEQYF	TGTGCCAGCGGAGAAAACCCCAGGCCTGGGGAGCAGTACTTC
.	TRBV6-6	TRBJ2-1	TRBD2	CASLYEELAGAKEQFF	TGTGCCAGCCTTTACGAGGAGCTAGCGGGAGCCAAAGAGCAGTTCTTC
once	TRBV5-1	TRBJ2-1	TRBD1	CASAPGTGKNEQFF	TGCGCCAGCGCCCCCGGGACAGGGAAAAATGAGCAGTTCTTC
.	TRBV7-2	TRBJ1-5	TRBD1	CASSSGTGRGPQHF	TGTGCCAGCAGCTCCGGGACAGGCCGCGGGCCCCAGCATTTT
.	TRBV11-2	TRBJ2-7	TRBD1	CASSSNRGNYEQYF	TGTGCCAGCAGCTCCAACAGGGGGAACTACGAGCAGTACTTC
.	TRBV7-9	TRBJ1-3	.	CASRPGGGGNTIYF	TGTGCCAGCAGACCAGGTGGGGGCGGAAACACCATATATTTT
.	TRBV7-6	TRBJ1-2	.	CASSSGHYGYTF	TGTGCCAGCAGCTCGGGACACTATGGCTACACCTTC
.	TRBV25-1	TRBJ2-3	.	CASSRTHSTDTQYF	TGTGCCAGCAGCCGGACTCATAGCACAGATACGCAGTATTTT
.	TRBV4-3	TRBJ1-6	.	CASSPGDYNSPLHF	TGCGCCAGCAGCCCCGGGGACTATAATTCACCCCTCCACTTT
.	TRBV18	TRBJ2-6	.	CASSTGIGSGAGANVLTF	TGTGCCAGCTCAACGGGAATAGGCTCGGGGGCTGGGGCCAACGTCCTGACTTTC
once	TRBV15	TRBJ1-2	TRBD1	CATWTESTGKYGYTF	TGTGCCACCTGGACGGAATCGACAGGGAAGTATGGCTACACCTTC
.	TRBV5-5	TRBJ1-2	.	CASSAAGYRYTF	TGTGCCAGCAGCGCGGCGGGGTATCGCTACACCTTC
.	TRBV20-1	TRBJ2-1	.	CSAREAWTQFF	TGCAGTGCCAGAGAAGCCTGGACGCAGTTCTTC
.	TRBV12-5	TRBJ2-1	.	CASASGGAGDNEQFF	TGTGCTAGTGCCTCAGGAGGGGCCGGAGACAATGAGCAGTTCTTC
.	TRBV6-5	TRBJ2-1	.	CASSPYNEQFF	TGTGCCAGCAGTCCCTACAATGAGCAGTTCTTC
.	TRBV5-1	TRBJ2-5	.	CASSSTPKETQYF	TGCGCCAGCAGCTCGACCCCAAAAGAGACCCAGTACTTC
.	TRBV5-1	TRBJ1-1	.	CASGIGRAGNTEAFF	TGCGCCAGCGGCATTGGTAGGGCGGGGAACACTGAAGCTTTCTTT
.	TRBV15	TRBJ2-7	.	CATSTRQAYEQYF	TGTGCCACCAGCACTCGGCAGGCCTACGAGCAGTACTTC
.	TRBV18	TRBJ2-6	.	CASSPMAGQPSGANVLTF	TGTGCCAGCTCACCAATGGCGGGACAGCCCTCTGGGGCCAACGTCCTGACTTTC
.	TRBV7-3	TRBJ2-2	TRBD2	CASGTRLAGTGELFF	TGTGCCAGCGGAACAAGACTAGCGGGAACAGGGGAGCTGTTTTTT
.	TRBV5-1	TRBJ1-5	.	CASSPGQFDQPQHF	TGCGCCAGCAGCCCCGGACAGTTTGATCAGCCCCAGCATTTT
.	TRBV7-2	TRBJ2-5	.	CASTRGYQETQYF	TGTGCCAGCACCCGGGGGTACCAAGAGACCCAGTACTTC
.	TRBV28	TRBJ2-2	.	CASRSSRQGFGELFF	TGTGCCAGCAGGTCAAGCCGGCAGGGTTTCGGGGAGCTGTTTTTT
.	TRBV7-6	TRBJ1-5	.	CASSLGAGDSQPQHF	TGTGCCAGCAGCTTAGGGGCAGGGGATAGTCAGCCCCAGCATTTT